This T cell receptor (beta chain) was sequenced during a study of T cell responses to AZD1222 COVID-19 vaccine. Profiled with immunoSEQ multiplex PCR; TCRdb holds only in-frame clones, not every one. This table holds 150,000 to 200,000 clones, about 90% found once. V lost 8 bases, J lost 2 bases, and 2 bases stayed unmatched. Germline V gene sequence: CDR1 MNHEY, CDR2 SMNVEV (reference sequence). The CDR3 consists of 13 residues. This clonotype was obtained from an adult in good health. The rearrangement uses TRBV27 and TRBJ2-3, with 9 bases fitting TRBD2. The sample was peripheral blood, taken on day 0 of AZD1222 vaccination. DNA for the CDR3: TGTGCCAGCCGGACTAGCGACACAGATACGCAGTATTTT. It is translated as CASRTSDTDTQYF.